The 17 T cell receptor beta chains listed next were all sequenced from one sample in a study of tumor T cells in aggressive B-cell lymphoma. Only in-frame clones appear in the TCRdb table, and some are missing; sequencing was by immunoSEQ multiplex PCR. The data contain fewer than 3,000 clones, about 81% of them singletons. Sequenced input: tumor tissue. All receptors derive from an adult with diffuse large B cell lymphoma.

V usage is TRBV5-1 and J usage is TRBJ2-3; D might be TRBD1 (5 bases). Germline assignment: CDR1 SGHRS and CDR2 YFSETQ. V was pared by 7 bases and J by 4 bases, with 13 bases between. The CDR3 has 13 residues. The CDR3 sequence is CASRKGNSDTQYF. CDR3 nucleotides: TGCGCCAGCCGAAAGGGGAACTCAGATACGCAGTATTTT.

The chain combines TRBV28 with TRBJ2-2, with D perhaps TRBD1 (6 bases). The CDR3 is 15 residues long. V was pared by 3 bases and J by 2 bases, with 10 bases between. CDR1 and CDR2 from the germline V gene are MDHEN and SYDVKM. As DNA, the CDR3 is TGTGCCAGCAGTTTTTCAGGGGCCAACACCGGGGAGCTGTTTTTT. Translated: CASSFSGANTGELFF. Variable domain in full (rest from reference TRBV28 and TRBJ2-2): DVKVTQSSRYLVKRTGEKVFLECVQDMDHENMFWYRQDPGLGLRLIYFSYDVKMKEKGDIPEGYSVSREKKERFSLILESASTNQTSMYLCASSFSGANTGELFFGEGSRLTVL.

V and J are TRBV5-6 and TRBJ2-3; possibly TRBD2 for D (7 bases). Between the trimmed V and J ends, which lost 3 bases and 6 bases, there was a span of 14 bases. Germline CDR1 and CDR2: SGHDT and YYEEEE. The CDR3 loop spans 14 amino acids. The CDR3 DNA reads as TGTGCCAGCAGCTGGGGGGGGGCGGGGGATACGCAGTATTTT. Its protein product is CASSWGGAGDTQYF.

Note on this clone: In the same sample, other DNA sequences code for this CDR3. V gene TRBV30 combines with J gene TRBJ1-5; D uncertain. CDR1 is GTSNPN and CDR2 is SVGIG in the germline V gene (reference sequence). The CDR3 is 14 residues long. Trimming removed 3 bases from V and 1 base from J, with 10 bases in between. The CDR3 sequence: CAWRAPGSNQPQHF. In DNA, the CDR3 is TGTGCCTGGAGGGCCCCGGGAAGCAATCAGCCCCAGCATTTT.

This chain connects TRBV14 to TRBJ2-7; 7 bases fit TRBD2. Germline CDR1 SGHDN, CDR2 FVKESK. V trimming: 4 bases; J trimming: 2 bases; junction bases outside the gene matches: 8. CDR3 size: 15 residues. Here the CDR3 DNA reads TGTGCCAGCAGCCTACCAGGGCTAGCGGCCTACGAGCAGTACTTC. It specifies CASSLPGLAAYEQYF.

V gene TRBV5-4 combines with J gene TRBJ1-6; 10 nucleotides agree with TRBD1. The length of the CDR3 is 17 residues. The germline V gene encodes CDR1 SGHNT and CDR2 YYREEE (reference sequence). J gave up 0 bases and V 4 bases, and 4 bases lay outside the gene matches. DNA of the CDR3: TGTGCCAGCAGCCCCGGGACAGGGGTCTCCTATAATTCACCCCTCCACTTT. Protein: CASSPGTGVSYNSPLHF.

The rearrangement joins TRBV6-1 to TRBJ1-4; perhaps TRBD1 as D (5 bases). Trimming took off 2 bases at V and 9 bases at J, with 19 bases between the two ends. Germline V gene sequence: CDR1 MNHNS, CDR2 SASEGT. The CDR3 consists of 16 residues. The CDR3 DNA reads as TGTGCCAGCAGTGAATTTCGGCAGGGCCGTTCCAAAAAACTGTTTTTT. Translated, it gives CASSEFRQGRSKKLFF.

This chain links TRBV7-9 with TRBJ1-1, with unresolved D. Between the trimmed V and J ends, which lost 5 bases and 4 bases, there was a span of 14 bases. This CDR3 is 14 amino acids long. Germline V lookup: CDR1 SEHNR, CDR2 FQNEAQ (reference sequence). The CDR3 is CASSPSAPPTEAFF. The DNA of the CDR3 is TGTGCCAGCAGCCCCTCAGCGCCCCCCACTGAAGCTTTCTTT.

The chain employs TRBV27 and TRBJ1-5; D unclear. Germline loops: CDR1 MNHEY, CDR2 SMNVEV (reference sequence). With 3 bases removed from V and 7 bases from J, the gap between germline ends came to 7 bases. The CDR3 sequence is 12 residues long. The CDR3 is CASSFLNQPQHF. In DNA form, the CDR3 reads TGTGCCAGCAGTTTCCTAAACCAGCCCCAGCATTTT.

The chain combines TRBV19 with TRBJ2-5, with TRBD1 as a possible D gene (7 bases). The V gene lost 6 bases and the J gene lost 4 bases, with 15 bases spanning the gap. The CDR3 is 14 residues long. Germline V gives CDR1 LNHDA, CDR2 SQIVND (reference sequence). CDR3 protein: CASRRQGGIETQYF. The CDR3 nucleotides read TGTGCCAGTAGAAGACAGGGAGGTATAGAGACCCAGTACTTC.

This chain joins TRBV6-6 and TRBJ2-1; no clear D gene. Looked up from germline, CDR1 is MNHNY and CDR2 is SVGAGI (reference sequence). This CDR3 contains 9 residues. The germline V and J ends were trimmed by 10 bases and 7 bases, with 5 bases remaining between them. CDR3 DNA sequence: TGTGCCACCGGGAATGAGCAGTTCTTC. Protein product: CATGNEQFF.

This chain links TRBV10-2 with TRBJ1-6, with unresolved D. Trimming took off 10 bases at V and 6 bases at J, with 16 bases between the two ends. The CDR3 consists of 14 residues. From germline, CDR1 is WSHSY and CDR2 SAAADI. The CDR3 region is CATLPLGGNSPLHF. CDR3 in DNA: TGCGCCACACTCCCCCTCGGAGGTAATTCACCCCTCCACTTT.

This clone was detected once. The chain couples TRBV5-1 to TRBJ2-5; perhaps TRBD2 as D (5 bases). Germline-derived CDR1 and CDR2 are SGHRS and YFSETQ. This CDR3 comprises 17 residues. Between the trimmed V and J ends, which lost 0 bases and 5 bases, there was a span of 20 bases. The CDR3 DNA reads as TGCGCCAGCAGCTTGGCCGGGTCAGCGTCTACTAGGGAGACCCAGTACTTC. Encoded protein: CASSLAGSASTRETQYF.

The V and J genes are TRBV2 and TRBJ1-5, with a weak D call TRBD1 (5 bases). V gave up 5 bases and J gave up 2 bases, with 10 bases separating them. The germline V gene encodes CDR1 SNHLY and CDR2 FYNNEI. This CDR3 has 14 amino acids. CDR3 DNA: TGTGCCAGCAGTCCTTTAGGGGGCAATCAGCCCCAGCATTTT. Residues: CASSPLGGNQPQHF.

This rearrangement joins TRBV6-6 to TRBJ2-5; D gene ambiguous. The V and J ends lost 0 bases and 9 bases respectively, with 11 bases between them. CDR3 length: 13 residues. From germline, CDR1 is MNHNY and CDR2 SVGAGI (reference sequence). The CDR3 spells CASSYSTRSSQYF. The CDR3 DNA follows: TGTGCCAGCAGTTACTCGACAAGGTCGTCCCAGTACTTC.

The genes are TRBV7-6 and TRBJ1-1; possibly TRBD1 for D (5 bases). This CDR3 has 13 amino acids. Trimming removed 1 base from V and 4 bases from J, with 7 bases in between. Germline lookup yields CDR1 SGHVS and CDR2 FNYEAQ. CDR3 nucleotides: TGTGCCAGCAGCTTAGGGGGGGTCACTGAAGCTTTCTTT. Its protein is CASSLGGVTEAFF.

V and J are TRBV29-1 and TRBJ2-3, with 10 bases lining up with TRBD1. The CDR3 has 14 amino acids. The ends lost 3 bases at V and 4 bases at J; junction bases unmatched: 4. Looked up from germline, CDR1 is SQVTM and CDR2 is ANQGSEA. The chain's CDR3 is CSVEWTGGSDTQYF. The CDR3 coding sequence is TGCAGCGTTGAGTGGACAGGGGGGTCAGATACGCAGTATTTT.